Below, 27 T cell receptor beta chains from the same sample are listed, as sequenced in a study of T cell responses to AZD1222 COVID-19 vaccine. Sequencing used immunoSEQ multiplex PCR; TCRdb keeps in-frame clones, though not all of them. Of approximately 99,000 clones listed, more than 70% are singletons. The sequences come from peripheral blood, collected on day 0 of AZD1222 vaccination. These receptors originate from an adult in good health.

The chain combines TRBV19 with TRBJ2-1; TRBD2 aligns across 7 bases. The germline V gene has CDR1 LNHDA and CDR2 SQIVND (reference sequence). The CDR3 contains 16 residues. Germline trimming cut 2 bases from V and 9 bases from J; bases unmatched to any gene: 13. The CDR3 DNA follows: TGTGCCAGTAGTATACAAGTTAGCGGGCGGACTGGTGAGCAGTTCTTC. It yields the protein CASSIQVSGRTGEQFF.

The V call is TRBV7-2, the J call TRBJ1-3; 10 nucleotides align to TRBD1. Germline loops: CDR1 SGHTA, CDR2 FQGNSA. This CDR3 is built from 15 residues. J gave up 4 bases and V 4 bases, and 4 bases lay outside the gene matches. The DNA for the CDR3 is TGTGCCAGCAGCTGGACAGGGGGAGGCGGAAACACCATATATTTT. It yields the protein CASSWTGGGGNTIYF.

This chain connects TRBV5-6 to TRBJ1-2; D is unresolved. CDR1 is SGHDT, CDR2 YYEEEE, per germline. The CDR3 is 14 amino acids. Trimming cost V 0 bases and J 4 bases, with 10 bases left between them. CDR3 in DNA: TGTGCCAGCAGCTTGGGTGGACGGAGCTATGGCTACACCTTC. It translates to CASSLGGRSYGYTF.

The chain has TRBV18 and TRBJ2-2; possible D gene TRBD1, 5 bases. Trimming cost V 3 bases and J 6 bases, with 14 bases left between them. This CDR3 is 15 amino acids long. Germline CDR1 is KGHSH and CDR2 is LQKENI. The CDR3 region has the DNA TGTGCCAGCTCACCCCAGGGAAGAGGACCCGGGGAGCTGTTTTTT. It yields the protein CASSPQGRGPGELFF.

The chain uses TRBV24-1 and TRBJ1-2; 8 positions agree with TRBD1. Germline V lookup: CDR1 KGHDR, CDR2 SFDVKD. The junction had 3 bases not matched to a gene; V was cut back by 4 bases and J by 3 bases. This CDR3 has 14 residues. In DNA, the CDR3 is TGTGCCACCAGTGAGGCGACAGGGGACTATGGCTACACCTTC. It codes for CATSEATGDYGYTF.

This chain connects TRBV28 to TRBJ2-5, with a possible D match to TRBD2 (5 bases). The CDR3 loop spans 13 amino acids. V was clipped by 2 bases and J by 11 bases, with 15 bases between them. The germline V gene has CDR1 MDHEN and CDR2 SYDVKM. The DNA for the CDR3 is TGTGCCAGCAGTTTAGTCCCAAATCGGGGACAGTACTTC. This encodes CASSLVPNRGQYF.

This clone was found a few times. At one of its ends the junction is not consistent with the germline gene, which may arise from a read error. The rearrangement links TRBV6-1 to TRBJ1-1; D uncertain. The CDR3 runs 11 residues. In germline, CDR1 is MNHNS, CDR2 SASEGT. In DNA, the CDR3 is TGTGCCAGCAGGGAAGGCACTGAAGCTTTCTTT. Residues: CASREGTEAFF.

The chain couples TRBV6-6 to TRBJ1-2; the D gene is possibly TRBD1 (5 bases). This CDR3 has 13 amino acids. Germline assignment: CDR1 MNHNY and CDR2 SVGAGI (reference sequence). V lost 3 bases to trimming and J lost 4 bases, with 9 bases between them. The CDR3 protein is CASSYRDFYGYTF. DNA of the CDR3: TGTGCCAGCAGTTATCGGGACTTCTATGGCTACACCTTC.

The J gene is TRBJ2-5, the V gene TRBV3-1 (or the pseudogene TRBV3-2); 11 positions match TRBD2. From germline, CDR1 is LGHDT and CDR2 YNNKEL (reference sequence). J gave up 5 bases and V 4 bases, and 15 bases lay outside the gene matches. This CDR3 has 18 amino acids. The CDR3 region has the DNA TGTGCCAGCAGCCTTTCGCCCTTTAGCGGGGGGGCCGGGGAGACCCAGTACTTC. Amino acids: CASSLSPFSGGAGETQYF.

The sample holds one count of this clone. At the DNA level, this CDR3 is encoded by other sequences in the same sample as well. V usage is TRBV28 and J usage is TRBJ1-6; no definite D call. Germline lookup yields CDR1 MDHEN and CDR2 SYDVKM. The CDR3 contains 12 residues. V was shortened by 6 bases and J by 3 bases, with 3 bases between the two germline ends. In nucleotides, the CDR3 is TGTGCCAGCAGAGACTATAATTCACCCCTCCACTTT. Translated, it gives CASRDYNSPLHF.

The DNA for the CDR3 is TGTGCCACCAGTGAGACAGGGAAGTATCAGCCCCAGCATTTT. Amino acid sequence: CATSETGKYQPQHF. The chain recombines TRBV24-1 with TRBJ1-5; 7 bases map to TRBD1. Trimming took 4 bases from V and 5 from J; bases not matched to a gene: 4. This CDR3 spans 14 amino acids. Germline assignment: CDR1 KGHDR and CDR2 SFDVKD.

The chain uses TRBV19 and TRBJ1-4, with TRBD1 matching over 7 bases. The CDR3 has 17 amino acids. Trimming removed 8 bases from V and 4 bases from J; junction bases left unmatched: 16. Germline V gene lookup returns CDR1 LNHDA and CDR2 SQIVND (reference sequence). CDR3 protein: CASGDPQGGWSNEKLFF. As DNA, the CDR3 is TGTGCCAGTGGGGACCCCCAAGGGGGCTGGAGTAATGAAAAACTGTTTTTT.

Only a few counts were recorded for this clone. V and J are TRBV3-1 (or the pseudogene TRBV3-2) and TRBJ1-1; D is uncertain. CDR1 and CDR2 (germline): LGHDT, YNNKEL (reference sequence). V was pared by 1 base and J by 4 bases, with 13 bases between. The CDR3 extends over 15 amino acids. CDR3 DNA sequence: TGTGCCAGCAGCCAAGGGGTCAGGTCGACCACTGAAGCTTTCTTT. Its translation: CASSQGVRSTTEAFF.

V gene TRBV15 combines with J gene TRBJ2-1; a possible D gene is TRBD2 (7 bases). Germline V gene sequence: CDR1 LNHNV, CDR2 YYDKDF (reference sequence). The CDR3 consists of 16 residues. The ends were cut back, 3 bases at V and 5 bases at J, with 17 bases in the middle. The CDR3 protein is CATSSLSQGRDNEQFF. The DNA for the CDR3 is TGTGCCACCAGCAGTCTCTCCCAGGGGAGGGACAATGAGCAGTTCTTC.

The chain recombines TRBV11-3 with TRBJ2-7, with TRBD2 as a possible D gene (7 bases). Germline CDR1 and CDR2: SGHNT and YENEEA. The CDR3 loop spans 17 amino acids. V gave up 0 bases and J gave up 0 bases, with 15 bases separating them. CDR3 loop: CASSLERGGNSSYEQYF. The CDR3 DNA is TGTGCCAGCAGCTTAGAGAGGGGGGGTAACAGCTCCTACGAGCAGTACTTC.

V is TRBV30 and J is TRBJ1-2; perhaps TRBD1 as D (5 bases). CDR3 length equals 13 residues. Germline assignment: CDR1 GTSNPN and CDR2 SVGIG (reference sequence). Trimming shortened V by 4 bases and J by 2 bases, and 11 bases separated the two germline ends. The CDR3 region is CAWNRGVNYGYTF. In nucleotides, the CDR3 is TGTGCCTGGAATAGGGGTGTAAACTATGGCTACACCTTC.

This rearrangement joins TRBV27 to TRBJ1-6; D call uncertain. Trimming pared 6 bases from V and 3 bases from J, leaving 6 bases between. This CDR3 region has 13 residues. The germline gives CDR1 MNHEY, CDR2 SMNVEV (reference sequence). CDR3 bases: TGTGCCAGCAGGGACGACTATAATTCACCCCTCCACTTT. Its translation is CASRDDYNSPLHF.

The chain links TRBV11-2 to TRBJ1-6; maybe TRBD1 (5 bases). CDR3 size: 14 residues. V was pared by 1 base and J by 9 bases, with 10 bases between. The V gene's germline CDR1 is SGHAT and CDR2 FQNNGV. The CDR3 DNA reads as TGTGCCAGCAGCTTAGGTCAGGGATTTTCACCCCTCCACTTT. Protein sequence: CASSLGQGFSPLHF.

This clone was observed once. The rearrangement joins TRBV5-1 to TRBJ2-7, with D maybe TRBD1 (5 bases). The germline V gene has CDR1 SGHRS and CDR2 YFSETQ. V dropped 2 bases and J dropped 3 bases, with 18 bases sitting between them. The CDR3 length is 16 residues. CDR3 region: CASSFLGASVGYEQYF. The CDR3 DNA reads TGCGCCAGCAGCTTTCTAGGGGCCTCGGTCGGCTACGAGCAGTACTTC.

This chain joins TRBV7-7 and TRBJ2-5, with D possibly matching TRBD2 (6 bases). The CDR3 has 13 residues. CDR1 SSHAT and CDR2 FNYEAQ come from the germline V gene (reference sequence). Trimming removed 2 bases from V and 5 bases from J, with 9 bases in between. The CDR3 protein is CASSLSGRETQYF. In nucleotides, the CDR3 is TGTGCCAGCAGCTTATCGGGGAGGGAGACCCAGTACTTC.

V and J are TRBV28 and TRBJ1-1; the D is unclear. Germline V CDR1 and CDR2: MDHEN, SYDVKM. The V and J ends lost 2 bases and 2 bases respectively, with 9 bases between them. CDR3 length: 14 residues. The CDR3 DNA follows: TGTGCCAGCAGTTTAAACAGACCCAACACTGAAGCTTTCTTT. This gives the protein CASSLNRPNTEAFF.

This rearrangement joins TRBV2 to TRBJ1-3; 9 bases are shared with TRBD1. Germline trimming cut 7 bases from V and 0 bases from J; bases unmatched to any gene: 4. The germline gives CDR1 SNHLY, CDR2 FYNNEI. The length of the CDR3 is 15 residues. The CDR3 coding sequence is TGTGCCAGCAACGGACAGGGGCTCTCTGGAAACACCATATATTTT. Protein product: CASNGQGLSGNTIYF.

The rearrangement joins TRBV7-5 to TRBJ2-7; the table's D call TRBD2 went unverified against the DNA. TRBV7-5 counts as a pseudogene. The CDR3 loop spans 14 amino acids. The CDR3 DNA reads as TGTGTCAGAAGCTTAGTCGGGGTTACCCACGAGCAGTACTTC. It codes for CVRSLVGVTHEQYF.

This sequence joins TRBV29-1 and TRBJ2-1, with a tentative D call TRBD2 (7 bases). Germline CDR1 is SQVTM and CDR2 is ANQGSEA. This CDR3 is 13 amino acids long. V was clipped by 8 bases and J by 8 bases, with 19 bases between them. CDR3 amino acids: CSLARGGADEQFF. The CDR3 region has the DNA TGCAGCCTTGCAAGGGGGGGAGCGGATGAGCAGTTCTTC.

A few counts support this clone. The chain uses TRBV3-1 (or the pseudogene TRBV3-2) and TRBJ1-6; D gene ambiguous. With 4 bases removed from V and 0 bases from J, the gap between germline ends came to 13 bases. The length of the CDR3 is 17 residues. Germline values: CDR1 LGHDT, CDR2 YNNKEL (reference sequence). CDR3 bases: TGTGCCAGCAGCCCCCCCCAGCGATCCTCCTATAATTCACCCCTCCACTTT. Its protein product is CASSPPQRSSYNSPLHF.

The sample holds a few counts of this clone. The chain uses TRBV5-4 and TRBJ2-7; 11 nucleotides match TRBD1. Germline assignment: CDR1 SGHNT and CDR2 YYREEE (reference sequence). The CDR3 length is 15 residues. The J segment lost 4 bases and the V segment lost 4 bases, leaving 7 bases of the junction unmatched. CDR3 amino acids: CASSRDRGTEYEQYF. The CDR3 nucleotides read TGTGCCAGCAGCCGGGACAGGGGGACGGAGTACGAGCAGTACTTC.

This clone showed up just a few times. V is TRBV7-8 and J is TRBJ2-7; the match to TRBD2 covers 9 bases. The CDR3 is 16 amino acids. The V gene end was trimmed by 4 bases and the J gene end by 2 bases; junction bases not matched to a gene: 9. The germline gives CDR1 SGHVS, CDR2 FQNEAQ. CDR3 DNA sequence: TGTGCCAGCAGCTGGGGTGTAGCTAGCGGGACCTACGAGCAGTACTTC. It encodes CASSWGVASGTYEQYF.